These 29 T cell receptor beta chains originate from one sample sequenced in a study of T cells in Graves' hyperthyroidism and ophthalmopathy. What was amplified from RNA transcripts were TCR beta CDR3 regions. The HTBI set primed first-round TCR CDR3 RT-PCR. TCRdb passed the multiplex PCR reads through MiXCR, listing each CDR3 protein once. The table includes approximately 570,000 distinct CDR3 sequences, around 20% detected once. Sequencing was performed on blood. These receptors were taken from a man in his forties or fifties with Graves' ophthalmopathy.

This clonotype was recorded at least ten times. CDR3 in amino acids: CSAIPGTGVYEQYF. The CDR3 DNA follows: TGCAGTGCCATCCCCGGGACAGGTGTTTACGAGCAGTACTTC. The chain recombines TRBV20-1 with TRBJ2-7; 8 positions match TRBD1. V was clipped by 6 bases and J by 4 bases; unmatched bases: 11. CDR3 length: 14 residues. CDR1 and CDR2 (germline): DFQATT, SNEGSKA (reference sequence).

The chain joins TRBV20-1 to TRBJ2-7; the D gene could be TRBD1 or TRBD2 (5 bases each). CDR1 is DFQATT and CDR2 is SNEGSKA in the germline V gene (reference sequence). Trimming took off 1 base at V and 3 bases at J, with 10 bases between the two ends. CDR3 length: 13 residues. Here the CDR3 reads CSARGGGHYEQYF. The CDR3 nucleotides are TGCAGTGCTAGAGGTGGGGGTCACTACGAGCAGTACTTC.

In this sample, this clonotype turned up many times. The gene calls are TRBV2 and TRBJ1-3, with 7 bases aligning to TRBD1. Germline CDR1 and CDR2: SNHLY and FYNNEI. The CDR3 has 15 residues. V lost 5 bases, J lost 2 bases, and 6 bases stayed unmatched. The CDR3 reads CASSSFTGAGNTIYF. As DNA, the CDR3 is TGTGCCAGCAGTTCGTTCACAGGGGCTGGAAACACCATATATTTT.

This clonotype has a handful of counts. V usage is TRBV30 and J usage is TRBJ2-2, with D tentatively TRBD1 (6 bases). The V gene's germline CDR1 is GTSNPN and CDR2 SVGIG (reference sequence). The V end was cut by 5 bases, the J end by 0 bases, with 13 bases between. This CDR3 is 15 amino acids long. This CDR3 is CAWEPGASNTGELFF. CDR3 DNA: TGTGCCTGGGAACCAGGGGCTTCGAACACCGGGGAGCTGTTTTTT.

This clonotype was counted many times. This chain connects TRBV7-2 to TRBJ2-7; D not resolved. Per the germline V gene, CDR1 is SGHTA and CDR2 is FQGNSA. V gave up 5 bases and J gave up 4 bases, with 9 bases separating them. The CDR3 covers 12 residues. The CDR3 DNA follows: TGTGCCAGCAGCCCCCAACGATACGAGCAGTACTTC. Residues: CASSPQRYEQYF.

The J gene is TRBJ1-1, the V gene TRBV5-1; D gene unclear. V gave up 4 bases and J gave up 11 bases, with 21 bases separating them. The germline V gene has CDR1 SGHRS and CDR2 YFSETQ. This CDR3 is 14 amino acids long. The CDR3 reads CASSQEGLESLAFF. The DNA for the CDR3 is TGCGCCAGCAGCCAAGAAGGGCTGGAGTCATTGGCTTTCTTT.

This clonotype was picked up a small number of times. The chain joins TRBV5-1 to TRBJ2-2; D gene unclear. Germline-derived CDR1 and CDR2 are SGHRS and YFSETQ. The CDR3 runs to 13 residues. The V gene lost 9 bases and the J gene lost 1 base, with 10 bases spanning the gap. The CDR3 DNA reads TGCGCCACCACCGTCGGGAACACCGGGGAGCTGTTTTTT. Encoded protein: CATTVGNTGELFF.

V is TRBV9 and J is TRBJ2-1, with D tentatively TRBD1 (5 bases). Between the trimmed V and J ends, which lost 4 bases and 6 bases, there was a span of 14 bases. The germline V gene encodes CDR1 SGDLS and CDR2 YYNGEE. The CDR3 is made up of 14 amino acids. CDR3 in DNA: TGTGCCAGCAGCTCGCTCCTGGGGCCCAATGAGCAGTTCTTC. Its translation is CASSSLLGPNEQFF. Complete variable domain (other parts from reference TRBV9 and TRBJ2-1): DSGVTQTPKHLITATGQRVTLRCSPRSGDLSVYWYQQSLDQGLQFLIQYYNGEERAKGNILERFSAQQFPDLHSELNLSSLELGDSALYFCASSSLLGPNEQFFGPGTRLTVL.

With respect to this clonotype: This may stem from a read error, because a much larger clone lies one nucleotide away. The chain recombines TRBV11-1 with TRBJ1-1; possibly TRBD1 for D (5 bases). The V gene's germline CDR1 is SGHAT and CDR2 FQDESV (reference sequence). The CDR3 contains 13 residues. This CDR3 is CGSGAEMNTGAFF. Here the CDR3 DNA reads TGTGGAAGTGGGGCAGAGATGAACACTGGAGCTTTCTTT. Together with reference TRBV11-1 and TRBJ1-1, the CDR3 gives the full variable domain: EAEVAQSPRYKITEKSQAVAFWCDPISGHATLYWYRQILGQGPELLVQFQDESVVDDSQLPKDRFSAERLKGVDSTLKIQPAELGDSAMYLCGSGAEMNTGAFFGQGTRLTVV.

The table lists this clonotype with many counts. This chain joins TRBV5-1 and TRBJ2-7, with 9 nucleotides matching TRBD2. The CDR3 has 15 residues. V was clipped by 1 base and J by 6 bases; unmatched bases: 8. Germline V gives CDR1 SGHRS, CDR2 YFSETQ. The CDR3 DNA sequence: TGCGCCAGCAGCTTGTTCGCGGGAGGGCCGTCCGAGCAGTACTTC. Protein sequence: CASSLFAGGPSEQYF.

This clonotype has a handful of counts. This chain joins TRBV11-2 and TRBJ2-5, with a possible D match to TRBD2 (8 bases). The CDR3 consists of 14 residues. Germline CDR1 is SGHAT and CDR2 is FQNNGV. The CDR3 DNA reads as TGTGCATCAGCGGGGGCAGGGGGGCAAGAGACCCAGTACTTC. It yields the protein CASAGAGGQETQYF.

The chain joins TRBV6-2 or TRBV6-3 to TRBJ1-5; D is ambiguous. From germline, CDR1 is MNHEY and CDR2 SVGEGT. V gave up 5 bases and J gave up 5 bases, with 19 bases separating them. CDR3 size: 16 residues. DNA for the CDR3: TGTGCCAGCAGTACGATCGGGGAGAGGGTGGATCAGCCCCAGCATTTT. This gives the protein CASSTIGERVDQPQHF.

This clonotype occurred once. This sequence joins TRBV3-2 and TRBJ2-5; the table's D call TRBD2 went unverified against the DNA. TRBV3-2 is termed a pseudogene. This CDR3 has 16 residues. Here the CDR3 reads CASSYRTSGAQETQYF. CDR3 nucleotides: TGTGCCAGCAGCTATCGGACTAGCGGAGCCCAAGAGACCCAGTACTTC.

The CDR3: CASSVAPLAGGPYEQYF. In DNA, the CDR3 is TGTGCCAGCAGCGTAGCTCCCCTAGCGGGAGGCCCCTACGAGCAGTACTTC. The chain recombines TRBV9 with TRBJ2-7; 11 nucleotides line up with TRBD2. Per germline, CDR1 SGDLS and CDR2 YYNGEE. V gave up 0 bases and J gave up 2 bases; unmatched junction bases: 7. This CDR3 has 17 amino acids.

The chain recombines TRBV5-1 with TRBJ2-2; D gene uncertain. The germline V and J ends were trimmed by 3 bases and 0 bases, with 15 bases remaining between them. The germline CDR1 and CDR2 sequences are SGHRS and YFSETQ. CDR3 length equals 17 residues. The CDR3 sequence is CASSYLSLGANTGELFF. The CDR3, as DNA: TGCGCCAGCAGCTATCTGTCCCTAGGCGCGAACACCGGGGAGCTGTTTTTT.

The rearrangement links TRBV3-1 to TRBJ2-2; D is unclear. Deletions cut 4 bases from V and 0 bases from J, with 18 bases between. The germline gives CDR1 LGHDT, CDR2 YNNKEL (reference sequence). The CDR3 is 18 residues long. Here the CDR3 DNA reads TGTGCCAGCAGCCCACGGGTGGGTCGAGGCACGAACACCGGGGAGCTGTTTTTT. This encodes CASSPRVGRGTNTGELFF. The full variable domain, with the rest looked up from reference TRBV3-1 and TRBJ2-2, is DTAVSQTPKYLVTQMGNDKSIKCEQNLGHDTMYWYKQDSKKFLKIMFSYNNKELIINETVPNRFSPKSPDKAHLNLHINSLELGDSAVYFCASSPRVGRGTNTGELFFGEGSRLTVL.

The chain carries TRBV15 and TRBJ2-7; the D is unclear. Germline V lookup: CDR1 LNHNV, CDR2 YYDKDF (reference sequence). The CDR3 has 14 residues. V lost 0 bases to trimming and J lost 7 bases, with 13 bases between them. The CDR3 is CATSRDGVSREQYF. In nucleotides, the CDR3 is TGTGCCACCAGCAGAGATGGAGTGTCTAGAGAGCAGTACTTC.

In this sample, this clonotype turned up a few times. The chain is built from TRBV2 and TRBJ1-1; possibly TRBD1 for D (5 bases). The germline gives CDR1 SNHLY, CDR2 FYNNEI. The V end was cut by 10 bases, the J end by 0 bases, with 12 bases between. The CDR3 has 13 residues. The CDR3 is CAMMGPMNTEAFF. CDR3 coding DNA: TGTGCCATGATGGGACCGATGAACACTGAAGCTTTCTTT.

This chain joins TRBV29-1 and TRBJ1-1; no firm D call. CDR1 is SQVTM and CDR2 is ANQGSEA in the germline V gene. The CDR3 contains 11 residues. The V end lost 4 bases, the J end lost 1 base, and 4 bases lay between the germline ends. The CDR3 region has the DNA TGCAGCGTTGCGGAGAACACTGAAGCTTTCTTT. This codes for CSVAENTEAFF.

This clonotype was counted between two and nine times. The chain employs TRBV20-1 and TRBJ2-3; tentative D call: TRBD2 (5 bases). CDR3 length equals 13 residues. From germline, CDR1 is DFQATT and CDR2 SNEGSKA (reference sequence). Trimming removed 0 bases from V and 6 bases from J, with 10 bases in between. The CDR3 coding sequence is TGCAGTGCTAGAGATACGAGGGCGGATACGCAGTATTTT. Translation gives CSARDTRADTQYF.

This clonotype turned up a few times. V and J are TRBV27 and TRBJ1-1; the D gene is possibly TRBD1 (6 bases). Per germline, CDR1 MNHEY and CDR2 SMNVEV (reference sequence). The CDR3 runs to 15 residues. Trimming left V 2 bases short and J 2 bases short, with 12 bases between. The CDR3, as DNA: TGTGCCAGCAGTTTACGGTTGGGGGCTAACACTGAAGCTTTCTTT. It yields the protein CASSLRLGANTEAFF.

This clonotype was counted a few times. V usage is TRBV7-9 and J usage is TRBJ2-3; 9 bases fit TRBD2. The germline V gene has CDR1 SEHNR and CDR2 FQNEAQ (reference sequence). The CDR3 is 17 amino acids. Trimming removed 3 bases from V and 0 bases from J; junction bases left unmatched: 7. The CDR3 loop reads CASSFMRGGLSTDTQYF. CDR3 DNA: TGTGCCAGCAGCTTTATGCGGGGGGGCCTCAGCACAGATACGCAGTATTTT.

The chain joins TRBV7-3 to TRBJ1-2, with a possible D match to TRBD1 (6 bases). The V end lost 5 bases, the J end lost 2 bases, and 15 bases lay between the germline ends. This CDR3 has 15 amino acids. CDR1 is SGHTA, CDR2 FQGTGA, per germline. The DNA of the CDR3 is TGTGCCAGCAGCCTACAGGGCTCCGGGAACTATGGCTACACCTTC. This sequence encodes CASSLQGSGNYGYTF.

V and J are TRBV6-2 or TRBV6-3 and TRBJ2-7; 7 bases line up with TRBD2. The CDR3 has 16 amino acids. The V gene's germline CDR1 is MNHEY and CDR2 SVGEGT. The V and J ends lost 4 bases and 0 bases, in that order; junction bases with no gene match: 9. CDR3: CASSSEGRGPSYEQYF. In nucleotides, the CDR3 is TGTGCCAGCAGTTCCGAGGGGAGGGGACCCTCCTACGAGCAGTACTTC.

This clonotype was observed a handful of times. The chain combines TRBV29-1 with TRBJ2-3; either TRBD1 or TRBD2 may fit D (5 bases each). This CDR3 is 15 amino acids long. The germline V gene has CDR1 SQVTM and CDR2 ANQGSEA. V lost 3 bases and J lost 1, with 14 bases in between. The CDR3 spells CSVEGTSRGTDTQYF. CDR3 DNA sequence: TGCAGCGTTGAGGGGACGTCGCGCGGCACAGATACGCAGTATTTT.

This clonotype was counted a few times. The chain couples TRBV18 to TRBJ1-6; 12 bases are shared with TRBD1. The CDR3 has 16 amino acids. Germline V gene lookup returns CDR1 KGHSH and CDR2 LQKENI. Germline trimming cut 3 bases from V and 6 bases from J; bases unmatched to any gene: 3. The CDR3 DNA is TGTGCCAGCTCACCGGGACAGGGGGCGGCTAATTCACCCCTCCACTTT. This encodes CASSPGQGAANSPLHF.

About this clonotype: One end of the junction fails to match germline, which may point to a read error. The rearrangement uses TRBV5-1 and TRBJ1-1; no definite D call. From germline, CDR1 is SGHRS and CDR2 YFSETQ. The CDR3 runs 13 residues. CDR3 DNA sequence: TGTGCCAGCAGCTTGGTAATAAACACTGAAGCTTTCTTT. It yields the protein CASSLVINTEAFF.

This clonotype turned up a few times. J is TRBJ1-6 and V is TRBV9; D not certain. CDR1 SGDLS and CDR2 YYNGEE come from the germline V gene. The V end was cut by 4 bases, the J end by 7 bases, with 12 bases between. CDR3 length: 14 amino acids. This CDR3 is CASSSKYRNSPLHF. DNA of the CDR3: TGTGCCAGCAGCTCGAAGTATAGGAATTCACCCCTCCACTTT.

This clonotype appeared many times. The genes are TRBV6-1 and TRBJ1-1; a possible D gene is TRBD1 (5 bases). The ends were cut back, 9 bases at V and 3 bases at J, with 20 bases in the middle. The CDR3 loop spans 15 amino acids. CDR1 is MNHNS, CDR2 SASEGT, per germline. The CDR3 region is CASRGDGAGDTEAFF. The DNA for the CDR3 is TGTGCCAGTCGGGGCGACGGGGCGGGAGACACTGAAGCTTTCTTT.